These 20 T cell receptor beta chains originate from one sample sequenced in a study of tumor-infiltrating lymphocytes in primary liver carcinoma. TCR beta cDNA was made from around 520 ng total RNA with a constant-region primer. For TCR beta, libraries were produced by three nested multiplex PCR rounds using slightly modified ARM-PCR. The two initial PCR rounds, around 11 cycles each, used TRBV1-TRBV30 forward and C-beta reverse primers. TCRdb independently ran MiXCR on the multiplex PCR reads; one entry per CDR3 protein. The sample lists about 310,000 distinct CDR3 sequences, approximately 54% seen once, with about 17% in the top ten. The authors took blood RNA from unsorted whole blood and also extracted germline DNA. Source material: peripheral blood. The source is a woman between 25 and 40 years old with primary liver carcinoma and hepatitis B virus infection.

Of note for this clonotype: A read error is likely, as this CDR3 ends without the conserved phenylalanine or tryptophan. The chain recombines TRBV5-1 with TRBJ2-2; 9 bases are a match to TRBD2. The J segment lost 5 bases and the V segment lost 4 bases, leaving 9 bases of the junction unmatched. The CDR3 length is 16 residues. Germline CDR1 and CDR2: SGHRS and YFSETQ. The CDR3 coding sequence is TGCGCCAGCAGCCATGTAGCGGGAGTAGGAACCGGGGAGCTGTTTTCT. This gives the protein CASSHVAGVGTGELFS.

The chain recombines TRBV6-5 with TRBJ1-2, with unresolved D. V was pared by 8 bases and J by 0 bases, with 4 bases between. The germline CDR1 and CDR2 sequences are MNHEY and SVGAGI. The length of the CDR3 is 11 residues. The CDR3 bases are TGTGCCAGCGTGGCTAACTATGGCTACACCTTC. Amino acid sequence: CASVANYGYTF.

This clonotype was observed many times. The chain uses TRBV12-3 or TRBV12-4 and TRBJ2-5; 8 positions agree with TRBD2. The CDR3 runs to 14 residues. V gave up 5 bases and J gave up 5 bases; unmatched junction bases: 7. This chain's CDR3 is CASSTREGRETQYF. CDR3 bases: TGTGCCAGCAGTACCCGGGAGGGCCGGGAGACCCAGTACTTC.

To note about this clonotype: In this CDR3 the conserved last residue, phenylalanine or tryptophan, is missing, so a read error is likely. V is TRBV11-2 and J is TRBJ2-5; TRBD2 aligns across 12 bases. V lost 5 bases, J lost 5 bases, and 9 bases stayed unmatched. The CDR3 runs 16 residues. CDR1 and CDR2 (germline): SGHAT, FQNNGV. In DNA form, the CDR3 reads TGTGCCAGCAGCCACGTACTAGCGGGAGGAGGGGAGACCCAGTACTCC. Its translation is CASSHVLAGGGETQYS.

In regard to this clonotype: This may come from a read error, since a much larger clone is one base off. The chain links TRBV11-2 to TRBJ2-1; D possibly matches TRBD1 or TRBD2 (5 bases each). This CDR3 has 14 amino acids. CDR1 SGHAT and CDR2 FQNNGV come from the germline V gene. Here the CDR3 reads CVSSLDLRDEEQFF. The CDR3 DNA reads TGTGTCAGCAGCTTAGATCTCCGGGACGAGGAGCAGTTCTTC.

To note about this clonotype: A much larger clone differs from this one at a single base, so this may be a read error. The chain couples TRBV5-6 to TRBJ2-3; 8 nucleotides match TRBD2. The CDR3 runs 14 residues. The junction had 5 bases not matched to a gene; V was cut back by 5 bases and J by 3 bases. Germline CDR1 and CDR2: SGHDT and YYEEEE. The CDR3 sequence: CASSRTSRTDTQYF. The CDR3 DNA reads as TGTGCCAGCAGTCGGACTAGCAGGACAGATACGCAGTATTTT. The whole variable domain, remainder taken from reference TRBV5-6 and TRBJ2-3, is DAGVTQSPTHLIKTRGQQVTLRCSPKSGHDTVSWYQQALGQGPQFIFQYYEEEERQRGNFPDRFSGHQFPNYSSELNVNALLLGDSALYLCASSRTSRTDTQYFGPGTRLTVL.

Concerning this clonotype itself: A read error is possible here, since a much larger clone lies one base away. The V and J genes are TRBV11-2 and TRBJ2-1; 8 positions match TRBD2. The CDR3 has 18 amino acids. Germline CDR1 is SGHAT and CDR2 is FQNNGV. CDR3 sequence reads: CTSSRRGAGGPRTHEQFF. CDR3 nucleotide sequence: TGTACCAGCAGCCGACGGGGGGCGGGAGGTCCTCGTACGCATGAGCAGTTCTTC.

On this clonotype itself: An end of the junction does not agree with germline; a read error may underlie this. This chain uses TRBV11-3 with TRBJ2-5; D remains ambiguous. Germline-derived CDR1 and CDR2 are SGHNT and YENEEA. The CDR3 is 16 amino acids. In nucleotides, the CDR3 is TGTGCCAACAGCTTACGCAGTAACGATAGCCAAGAGACCCAGTACTTC. Its protein product is CANSLRSNDSQETQYF.

The V and J genes are TRBV6-1 and TRBJ1-6, with D perhaps TRBD1 (6 bases). Trimming left V 6 bases short and J 9 bases short, with 18 bases between. In germline, CDR1 is MNHNS, CDR2 SASEGT. The CDR3 runs to 15 residues. The CDR3 nucleotides read TGTGCCAGCAGCGTAGAACAGGGTTTCAGTTCACCCCTCCACTTT. This translates into CASSVEQGFSSPLHF.

Of note for this clonotype: Being one base from a much bigger clone, this may be a read error. The chain carries TRBV12-3 or TRBV12-4 and TRBJ1-5, with D possibly matching TRBD1 (5 bases). V was cut by 3 bases and J by 5 bases, with 14 bases left in between. The CDR3 runs to 15 residues. The CDR3 protein is CASSLTKGRDQPQHF. The CDR3 DNA is TGTGCCAGCAGTTTGACAAAGGGGAGGGATCAGCCCCAGCATTTT.

This clonotype was counted a few times. The V call is TRBV12-3 or TRBV12-4, the J call TRBJ2-7; unclear D gene. The V and J ends lost 4 bases and 3 bases respectively, with 10 bases between them. This CDR3 has 13 residues. The DNA for the CDR3 is TGTGCCAGCAGTTCGGTTAACGGCTACGAGCAGTACTTC. Its translation: CASSSVNGYEQYF.

About this clonotype itself: One base away lies a much larger clone, so this may be a sequencing read error. V and J are TRBV12-3 or TRBV12-4 and TRBJ2-7; D is tentatively TRBD1 or TRBD2 (5 bases each). CDR3 size: 14 residues. The CDR3 loop is CVSSLIGASYEQYF. The CDR3 DNA sequence: TGTGTCAGCAGTTTAATCGGGGCCTCCTACGAGCAGTACTTC.

This clonotype was recorded a few times. This chain connects TRBV7-9 to TRBJ2-1; 10 bases align to TRBD2. The V and J ends lost 2 bases and 8 bases, in that order; junction bases with no gene match: 12. Germline lookup yields CDR1 SEHNR and CDR2 FQNEAQ (reference sequence). This CDR3 is built from 17 residues. The CDR3 DNA is TGTGCCAGCAGCTTAAGGGCTAGCGGGAGCACAGGCGATGAGCAGTTCTTC. Translation gives CASSLRASGSTGDEQFF. Full variable domain (missing parts from reference TRBV7-9 and TRBJ2-1): DTGVSQNPRHKITKRGQNVTFRCDPISEHNRLYWYRQTLGQGPEFLTYFQNEAQLEKSRLLSDRFSAERPKGSFSTLEIQRTEQGDSAMYLCASSLRASGSTGDEQFFGPGTRLTVL.

The V and J genes are TRBV6-5 and TRBJ2-7; D not certain. Trimming took 10 bases from V and 6 from J, leaving 13 bases between them. CDR3 length equals 11 residues. Per germline, CDR1 MNHEY and CDR2 SVGAGI. CDR3 sequence: CATGLDCEQYF. For the CDR3, the DNA is TGTGCCACCGGCCTAGACTGCGAGCAGTACTTC.

This clonotype was seen just once. This rearrangement joins TRBV29-1 to TRBJ2-7; no reliable D call. The CDR3 runs to 10 residues. Trimming took 4 bases from V and 11 from J, leaving 12 bases between them. Per the germline V gene, CDR1 is SQVTM and CDR2 is ANQGSEA. The CDR3 DNA is TGCAGCGTTGCCGAGTATGAGGAGTACTTC. This codes for CSVAEYEEYF.

This clonotype was seen only a few times. The chain is built from TRBV28 and TRBJ1-5; no clear D. Trimming left V 1 base short and J 9 bases short, with 19 bases between. The germline gives CDR1 MDHEN, CDR2 SYDVKM. CDR3 size: 16 residues. The chain's CDR3 is CASSLSPKDGDRPQHF. CDR3 DNA: TGTGCCAGCAGTTTATCCCCAAAGGACGGGGATCGGCCCCAGCATTTT.

With respect to this clonotype: A read error is possible here, since a much larger clone lies one base away. This rearrangement joins TRBV4-3 to TRBJ1-4, with TRBD1 as a possible D gene (5 bases). Trimming pared 0 bases from V and 8 bases from J, leaving 13 bases between. The CDR3 length is 15 residues. In germline, CDR1 is LGHNA, CDR2 YSLEER. The CDR3 DNA sequence: TGCGCCAGCAGCCAAGAAAACAGGCCGAGCGAAAAACTGTTTTTT. Amino acid sequence: CASSQENRPSEKLFF.

Notes on this clonotype: The germline gene is not matched at one end of the junction; a read error may be the cause. The chain combines TRBV5-1 with TRBJ2-7; D is unresolved. CDR1 is SGHRS and CDR2 is YFSETQ in the germline V gene. The CDR3 runs to 15 residues. CDR3 nucleotides: TGCCCCAGCAGCCAATTCGGAGTGCCCACCTACGAGCAGTACTTC. Amino acids: CPSSQFGVPTYEQYF.

The chain joins TRBV7-9 to TRBJ2-7; possibly TRBD2 for D (6 bases). Trimming cost V 2 bases and J 2 bases, with 13 bases left between them. The CDR3 covers 15 residues. CDR1 and CDR2 (germline): SEHNR, FQNEAQ (reference sequence). DNA of the CDR3: TGTGCCAGCAGCTTAAGGGCGGGAACGACCTACGAGCAGTACTTC. It codes for CASSLRAGTTYEQYF.

V is TRBV7-9 and J is TRBJ1-1; 7 bases align to TRBD1. This CDR3 is 16 amino acids long. In germline, CDR1 is SEHNR, CDR2 FQNEAQ (reference sequence). The junction had 9 bases not matched to a gene; V was cut back by 5 bases and J by 0 bases. CDR3 in DNA: TGTGCCAGCAGCCCCAGACAGGGAGGATTGAACACTGAAGCTTTCTTT. This gives the protein CASSPRQGGLNTEAFF.